Listed below are T cell receptor beta chains from one sample, sequenced in a study of cytomegalovirus exposure and HLA in healthy donors. TCRdb's copy holds only in-frame clones and misses some; the assay was immunoSEQ multiplex PCR. The repertoire holds around 63,000 clones, with 79% as singletons. Sequenced material: PBMCs. These receptors originate from a woman aged 30 to 39 in good health and CMV-seronegative. Both conserved end residues are part of each CDR3. The D gene is left open where the match is weak. For some rows the clone size is stated as once, few or many, or as a class when expanded; others skip it.

D | J | size | V | DNA | CDR3
TRBD2 | TRBJ2-1 | NA | TRBV7-3 | TGTGCCAGCAGCTTAAAAGGGACTAGCGGGTATAATGAGCAGTTCTTC | CASSLKGTSGYNEQFF
NA | TRBJ1-2 | few | TRBV5-6 | TGTGCCAGCAGCTTGACAGGGTTTAACTATGGCTACACCTTC | CASSLTGFNYGYTF
NA | TRBJ2-7 | NA | TRBV6-5 | TGTGCCAGCAGCATACAGAGGGAACCCTCCTACGAGCAGTACTTC | CASSIQREPSYEQYF
NA | TRBJ2-2 | NA | TRBV7-9 | TGTGCCAGCAGCTTGTTACAGGTTTACACCGGGGAGCTGTTTTTT | CASSLLQVYTGELFF
NA | TRBJ2-5 | NA | TRBV6-1 | TGTGCCAGCACACGCGGCCCCCAAGAGACCCAGTACTTC | CASTRGPQETQYF
TRBD1 | TRBJ2-3 | NA | TRBV7-9 | TGTGCCAGCAGCTCTACAGGGGTGGTAGCAGATACGCAGTATTTT | CASSSTGVVADTQYF
NA | TRBJ1-1 | NA | TRBV11-2 | TGTGCCAGCAGCTTAGAGCAGGGGTTTGGGAACACTGAAGCTTTCTTT | CASSLEQGFGNTEAFF
TRBD2 | TRBJ2-5 | NA | TRBV10-2 | TGCGCCAGCACCGGGACTAGCGGGGCCCGCTGGGAGACCCAGTACTTC | CASTGTSGARWETQYF
NA | TRBJ1-2 | NA | TRBV19 | TGTGCCAGTACGGAGAGGCGTTATGGCTACACCTTC | CASTERRYGYTF
NA | TRBJ1-6 | NA | TRBV19 | TGTGCCAGTAGTATTACAGGAAATTCACCCCTCCACTTT | CASSITGNSPLHF
TRBD1 | TRBJ1-5 | NA | TRBV7-2 | TGTGCCAGCAGCCCTGGACAGGCAGCGAGCAATCAGCCCCAGCATTTT | CASSPGQAASNQPQHF
NA | TRBJ1-1 | once | TRBV5-1 | TGCGCCAGCAGCTTGGAGGGGGTCGGCCAGATTAACACTGAAGCTTTCTTT | CASSLEGVGQINTEAFF
NA | TRBJ2-2 | NA | TRBV5-6 | TGTGCCAGCAGCTTGGCTCCGAGCGGGGGGGAGCTGTTTTTT | CASSLAPSGGELFF
TRBD2 | TRBJ2-3 | few | TRBV6-5 | TGTGCCAGCAGTTACCGGGAGGGCGGTTCGGATACGCAGTATTTT | CASSYREGGSDTQYF
NA | TRBJ1-5 | few | TRBV21-1 | TGTGCCAGCAGCAAAGAGGAAGACAGTAATCAGCCCCAGCATTTT | CASSKEEDSNQPQHF
NA | TRBJ1-1 | NA | TRBV11-2 | TGTGCCAGCAGCTCGTCCCGGAGCTCTAACACTGAAGCTTTCTTT | CASSSSRSSNTEAFF